These 10 T cell receptor beta chains came from one sample sequenced in a study of blood T cell repertoires in COVID-19. Data came from immunoSEQ multiplex PCR; TCRdb stores just in-frame clones and leaves some out. The data show around 280,000 clones, 70% to 90% seen once. Input material: peripheral blood. The receptors were sampled from a woman in her twenties or thirties who had recovered from COVID-19.

This clone was seen a single time. The chain has TRBV7-8 and TRBJ2-5; 11 nucleotides agree with TRBD2. V dropped 5 bases and J dropped 0; count of bases not matched to a gene: 2. Germline V lookup: CDR1 SGHVS, CDR2 FQNEAQ. This CDR3 has 15 amino acids. CDR3 bases: TGTGCCAGCAGCCAGGGACTAGCGGACCAAGAGACCCAGTACTTC. Translated: CASSQGLADQETQYF.

The rearrangement links TRBV4-1 to TRBJ2-3, with a possible D match to TRBD1 (5 bases). CDR3 size: 13 residues. V was clipped by 9 bases and J by 2 bases, with 12 bases between them. In germline, CDR1 is MGHRA, CDR2 YSYEKL. Here the CDR3 reads CASRDGHTDTQYF. Written as DNA, the CDR3 is TGCGCCAGTAGGGATGGACACACAGATACGCAGTATTTT.

The chain employs TRBV6-6 and TRBJ1-2; TRBD1 agrees at 7 bases. This CDR3 spans 15 amino acids. Germline-derived CDR1 and CDR2 are MNHNY and SVGAGI (reference sequence). The V segment lost 0 bases and the J segment 2 bases; nucleotides outside the gene matches: 3. The CDR3 coding sequence is TGTGCCAGCAGTTACTCTGGCAGGGGGAACTATGGCTACACCTTC. Protein product: CASSYSGRGNYGYTF.

The genes are TRBV4-1 and TRBJ2-3; D is perhaps TRBD2 (6 bases). CDR1 and CDR2 from the germline V gene are MGHRA and YSYEKL. V gave up 0 bases and J gave up 5 bases, with 12 bases separating them. The CDR3 length is 15 residues. The CDR3 DNA is TGCGCCAGCAGCCAAGACCCGGGGCGGGGAGATACGCAGTATTTT. It codes for CASSQDPGRGDTQYF.

This chain connects TRBV12-3 or TRBV12-4 to TRBJ1-2; D call uncertain. V lost 3 bases and J lost 0, with 2 bases in between. The length of the CDR3 is 12 residues. In nucleotides, the CDR3 is TGTGCCAGCAGTTTCACTAACTATGGCTACACCTTC. This encodes CASSFTNYGYTF.

The rearrangement uses TRBV19 and TRBJ2-3, with 9 bases lining up with TRBD2. Losses at the gene ends were 6 bases for V and 5 bases for J; bases not matched to a gene: 12. The CDR3 contains 16 residues. CDR1 is LNHDA, CDR2 SQIVND, per germline (reference sequence). The CDR3 protein is CASRSTPGLAGDTQYF. The CDR3, as DNA: TGTGCCAGTAGGAGCACACCGGGACTAGCCGGAGATACGCAGTATTTT.

The chain joins TRBV11-3 to TRBJ2-3; D possibly corresponds to TRBD2 (6 bases). V gave up 1 base and J gave up 4 bases, with 15 bases separating them. The CDR3 sequence is 16 residues long. Germline lookup yields CDR1 SGHNT and CDR2 YENEEA. This CDR3 reads CASSLGMREAADTQYF. CDR3 nucleotide sequence: TGTGCCAGCAGCTTAGGGATGCGGGAAGCCGCAGATACGCAGTATTTT.

V gene TRBV3-1 (or the pseudogene TRBV3-2) combines with J gene TRBJ2-7; D unresolved. CDR1 and CDR2 from the germline V gene are LGHDT and YNNKEL (reference sequence). CDR3 length: 13 amino acids. Between the trimmed V and J ends, which lost 1 base and 3 bases, there was a span of 7 bases. CDR3 in amino acids: CASSQAPSYEQYF. Here the CDR3 DNA reads TGTGCCAGCAGCCAAGCTCCTAGCTACGAGCAGTACTTC.

This rearrangement joins TRBV4-2 to TRBJ2-1; 9 bases map to TRBD2. Trimming at V came to 2 bases and at J to 7 bases, leaving 6 bases not matched to a gene. Per germline, CDR1 LGHNA and CDR2 YNFKEQ. This CDR3 is 15 amino acids long. CDR3 nucleotide sequence: TGTGCCAGCAGCCAATTAGCGGGAGATAGTAATGAGCAGTTCTTC. This gives the protein CASSQLAGDSNEQFF.

V usage is TRBV19 and J usage is TRBJ2-3; 7 bases map to TRBD1. The CDR3 spans 14 residues. V lost 5 bases and J lost 7; bases outside the gene matches: 9. CDR1 and CDR2 (germline): LNHDA, SQIVND (reference sequence). The DNA of the CDR3 is TGTGCCAGTAGTGCGGACAGGAGAGATAATACGCAGTATTTT. Amino acid sequence: CASSADRRDNTQYF.